This T cell receptor beta chain was observed in a study of blood T cell repertoires in COVID-19. Across the study: T cells, B-cell-depleted T cells, or PBMCs provided the cDNA or gDNA that served as material.

The V gene's germline CDR1 is LNHNV and CDR2 YYDKDF (reference sequence). V lost 7 bases and J 5 bases, leaving 17 bases between the germline ends. This CDR3 contains 14 residues. This table comes from immunoSEQ multiplex PCR, and its TCRdb copy is limited to in-frame clones, with some not included. Of about 310,000 clones in the sample, around 86% were seen once. Sequences were obtained from peripheral blood. This receptor was identified in a man in his forties or fifties with active or convalescent COVID-19. The chain is built from TRBV15 and TRBJ1-1, with D unclear. The CDR3, as DNA: TGTGCCACCACCCCCGGGGTAATGATGACTGAAGCTTTCTTT. Residues: CATTPGVMMTEAFF.